The 17 T cell receptor beta chains below come from one sample, sequenced in a study of T cells in Graves' hyperthyroidism and ophthalmopathy. TCR beta CDR3 regions were amplified from RNA transcripts. HTBI primers were used for first-round RT-PCR of the TCR CDR3. TCRdb processed the multiplex PCR reads anew with MiXCR; each CDR3 protein has one entry. The profile shows about 570,000 distinct CDR3 sequences, 46% of them singletons. The source material was peripheral blood or thyroid tissue (not recorded which). The receptors were sampled from an adult woman with Graves' disease, either hyperthyroidism or ophthalmopathy (not recorded which).

V gene TRBV20-1 combines with J gene TRBJ2-7; the match to TRBD2 covers 10 bases. This CDR3 spans 15 amino acids. The ends lost 0 bases at V and 3 bases at J; junction bases unmatched: 5. Germline values: CDR1 DFQATT, CDR2 SNEGSKA (reference sequence). The CDR3 DNA is TGCAGTGCTAGAGATCCAGCGGGAGGGGTCTACGAGCAGTACTTC. Amino acids: CSARDPAGGVYEQYF.

The table lists this clonotype with a few counts. The gene calls are TRBV7-9 and TRBJ2-7; no clear D. Trimming pared 7 bases from V and 4 bases from J, leaving 5 bases between. Germline V lookup: CDR1 SEHNR, CDR2 FQNEAQ (reference sequence). The CDR3 consists of 10 residues. CDR3 sequence reads: CASKEYEQYF. Here the CDR3 DNA reads TGTGCCAGCAAGGAATACGAGCAGTACTTC.

This clonotype has at least ten counts. The CDR3 DNA sequence: TGTGCCAGCAGTGGTTTAGGGTACCTTAGCAATCAGCCCCAGCATTTT. Translated: CASSGLGYLSNQPQHF. The chain combines TRBV12-3 or TRBV12-4 with TRBJ1-5, with no clear D. V lost 5 bases to trimming and J lost 0 bases, with 14 bases between them. The CDR3 runs 16 residues.

This clonotype was counted many times. The chain joins TRBV20-1 to TRBJ1-5, with TRBD1 as a possible D gene (5 bases). CDR1 DFQATT and CDR2 SNEGSKA come from the germline V gene (reference sequence). The CDR3 spans 15 residues. Trimming removed 1 base at V and 6 bases at J, with 16 bases between. This CDR3 is CSARGPGKISQPQHF. Written as DNA, the CDR3 is TGCAGTGCTAGAGGACCAGGGAAAATAAGTCAGCCCCAGCATTTT.

The chain's CDR3 is CASSPARNTIYF. The CDR3 DNA reads TGTGCCAGCAGCCCCGCACGAAACACCATATATTTT. The chain combines TRBV3-1 with TRBJ1-3; no clear D gene. V shed 4 bases and J shed 5 bases, with 6 bases lying between them. Germline CDR1 reads LGHDT; CDR2 reads YNNKEL (reference sequence). CDR3 size: 12 residues.

This chain uses TRBV7-9 with TRBJ2-5; TRBD1 is a possible D gene (5 bases). Trimming removed 7 bases at V and 4 bases at J, with 13 bases between. The CDR3 spans 13 residues. Germline CDR1 reads SEHNR; CDR2 reads FQNEAQ (reference sequence). Here the CDR3 reads CASTARVLETQYF. Written as DNA, the CDR3 is TGTGCCAGCACCGCCAGGGTCTTAGAGACCCAGTACTTC. Together with reference TRBV7-9 and TRBJ2-5, the CDR3 gives the full variable domain: DTGVSQNPRHKITKRGQNVTFRCDPISEHNRLYWYRQTLGQGPEFLTYFQNEAQLEKSRLLSDRFSAERPKGSFSTLEIQRTEQGDSAMYLCASTARVLETQYFGPGTRLLVL.

This clonotype was seen repeatedly, ten times or more. The rearrangement links TRBV20-1 to TRBJ1-5; D remains unclear. Germline V gene data show CDR1 as DFQATT and CDR2 as SNEGSKA (reference sequence). The ends were cut back, 5 bases at V and 1 base at J, with 15 bases in the middle. The CDR3 extends over 15 amino acids. The CDR3 nucleotides are TGCAGTGCTGAGAGCGGGGTCGCGAGCAATCAGCCCCAGCATTTT. Translation: CSAESGVASNQPQHF.

The CDR3: CASPVGDSGANVLTF. As DNA, the CDR3 is TGTGCCAGCCCAGTAGGGGACTCTGGGGCCAACGTCCTGACTTTC. This rearrangement joins TRBV7-9 to TRBJ2-6; TRBD1 might be the D (5 bases). Trimming left V 8 bases short and J 0 bases short, with 11 bases between. CDR3 size: 15 residues. Germline CDR1 and CDR2: SEHNR and FQNEAQ (reference sequence).

This clonotype came up many times. This sequence joins TRBV5-6 and TRBJ1-1; D is perhaps TRBD1 (6 bases). The CDR3 is 15 residues long. Looked up from germline, CDR1 is SGHDT and CDR2 is YYEEEE. V was clipped by 0 bases and J by 1 base, with 10 bases between them. CDR3 loop: CASSLAGGANTEAFF. The CDR3 coding sequence is TGTGCCAGCAGCTTGGCGGGGGGCGCGAACACTGAAGCTTTCTTT.

This clonotype was observed many times. The V and J genes are TRBV20-1 and TRBJ2-2, with 12 bases aligning to TRBD2. The CDR3 is 16 residues long. V shed 6 bases and J 7 bases; nucleotides not matched to a gene: 12. Germline values: CDR1 DFQATT, CDR2 SNEGSKA (reference sequence). The CDR3 spells CSAHIGLAGKFGELFF. CDR3 nucleotide sequence: TGCAGTGCGCACATCGGACTAGCGGGAAAGTTCGGGGAGCTGTTTTTT.

About this clonotype itself: It may be a read error: a sequence one base away is much more abundant. V usage is TRBV5-5 and J usage is TRBJ2-7; TRBD2 matches 10 bases. In germline, CDR1 is SGHKS, CDR2 YYEKEE (reference sequence). V shed 3 bases and J 5 bases; nucleotides not matched to a gene: 8. The CDR3 runs to 15 residues. For the CDR3, the DNA is TGTGCCAGCAGCTGGTCAGCGGGGGGGATGAACGAGCAGTACTTC. This encodes CASSWSAGGMNEQYF.

This clonotype has a count of ten or more. The J gene is TRBJ1-1, the V gene TRBV10-3; D is perhaps TRBD1 (5 bases). Germline-derived CDR1 and CDR2 are ENHRY and SYGVKD. Trimming cost V 3 bases and J 3 bases, with 17 bases left between them. CDR3 length: 16 residues. The CDR3 loop is CAISDPPGTIYTEAFF. For the CDR3, the DNA is TGTGCCATCAGTGACCCGCCTGGGACGATCTACACTGAAGCTTTCTTT.

This clonotype was detected ten times or more. One junction end disagrees with the germline gene, perhaps due to a read error. The chain employs TRBV7-7 and TRBJ2-5, with a tentative D call TRBD1 (5 bases). The CDR3 is 15 residues long. Germline CDR1 reads SSHAT; CDR2 reads FNYEAQ (reference sequence). The CDR3 here is CASSLGARLQETQYF. CDR3 nucleotides: TGTGCTAGCAGCTTAGGGGCCAGGCTCCAAGAGACCCAGTACTTC. Filled out from reference TRBV7-7 and TRBJ2-5, the complete variable domain reads GAGVSQSPRYKVTKRGQDVTLRCDPISSHATLYWYQQALGQGPEFLTYFNYEAQPDKSGLPSDRFSAERPEGSISTLTIQRTEQRDSAMYRCASSLGARLQETQYFGPGTRLLVL.

The chain recombines TRBV29-1 with TRBJ1-4; TRBD1 matches 7 bases. Per germline, CDR1 SQVTM and CDR2 ANQGSEA. V gave up 5 bases and J gave up 4 bases; unmatched junction bases: 7. CDR3 length equals 14 residues. DNA of the CDR3: TGCAGCGTTACTCAGGGGGTCTTTAATGAAAAACTGTTTTTT. Its translation: CSVTQGVFNEKLFF. The variable domain in full, with the rest retrieved from reference TRBV29-1 and TRBJ1-4, is SAVISQKPSRDICQRGTSLTIQCQVDSQVTMMFWYRQQPGQSLTLIATANQGSEATYESGFVIDKFPISRPNLTFSTLTVSNMSPEDSSIYLCSVTQGVFNEKLFFGSGTQLSVL.

The chain is built from TRBV10-3 and TRBJ2-5; maybe TRBD2 (6 bases). The CDR3 extends over 13 amino acids. Germline V gene lookup returns CDR1 ENHRY and CDR2 SYGVKD. V shed 8 bases and J shed 5 bases, with 15 bases lying between them. The CDR3 coding sequence is TGTGCCATCCAGGAGGGGATGATGGAGACCCAGTACTTC. It specifies CAIQEGMMETQYF.

This sequence joins TRBV6-5 and TRBJ2-7; 8 nucleotides match TRBD2. The CDR3 covers 14 residues. CDR1 MNHEY and CDR2 SVGAGI come from the germline V gene. With V trimmed by 4 bases and J by 0 bases, 2 bases remained unmatched. The CDR3 reads CASSSSGFSYEQYF. DNA of the CDR3: TGTGCCAGCAGTTCTAGCGGGTTCTCCTACGAGCAGTACTTC.

In its sample, this clonotype was seen a few times. The genes are TRBV4-1 and TRBJ1-1; possible D gene TRBD1, 6 bases. The V gene lost 2 bases and the J gene lost 7 bases, with 23 bases spanning the gap. Germline V gives CDR1 MGHRA, CDR2 YSYEKL. This CDR3 has 17 residues. CDR3 nucleotides: TGCGCCAGCAGCCAAAGGGGGGGACATGACTACCTAGGTGAAGCTTTCTTT. It encodes CASSQRGGHDYLGEAFF.